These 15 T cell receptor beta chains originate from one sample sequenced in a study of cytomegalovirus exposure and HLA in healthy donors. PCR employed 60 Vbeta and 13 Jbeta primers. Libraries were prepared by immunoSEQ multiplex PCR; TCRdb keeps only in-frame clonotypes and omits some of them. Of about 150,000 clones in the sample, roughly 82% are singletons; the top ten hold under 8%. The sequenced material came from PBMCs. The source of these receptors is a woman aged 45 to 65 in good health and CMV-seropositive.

The CDR3 region is CASSDSGASYNEQFF. Written as DNA, the CDR3 is TGTGCCAGCAGTGATTCAGGTGCTTCCTACAATGAGCAGTTCTTC. The chain uses TRBV2 and TRBJ2-1; D ambiguous. This CDR3 region has 15 residues. The ends were cut back, 3 bases at V and 1 base at J, with 10 bases in the middle. Germline V gives CDR1 SNHLY, CDR2 FYNNEI.

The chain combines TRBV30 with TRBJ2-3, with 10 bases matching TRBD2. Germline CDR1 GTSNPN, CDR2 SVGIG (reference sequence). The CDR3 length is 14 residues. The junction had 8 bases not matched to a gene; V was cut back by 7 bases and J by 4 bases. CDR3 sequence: CAFTSGGAADTQYF. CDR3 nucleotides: TGTGCCTTCACCAGCGGGGGGGCGGCAGATACGCAGTATTTT.

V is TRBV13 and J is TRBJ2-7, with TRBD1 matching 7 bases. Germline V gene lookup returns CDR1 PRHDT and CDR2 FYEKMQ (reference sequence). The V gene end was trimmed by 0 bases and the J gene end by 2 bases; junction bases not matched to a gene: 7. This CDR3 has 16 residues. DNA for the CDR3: TGTGCCAGCAGCTTAGGCCGTGGGACAGACGCCTACGAGCAGTACTTC. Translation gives CASSLGRGTDAYEQYF.

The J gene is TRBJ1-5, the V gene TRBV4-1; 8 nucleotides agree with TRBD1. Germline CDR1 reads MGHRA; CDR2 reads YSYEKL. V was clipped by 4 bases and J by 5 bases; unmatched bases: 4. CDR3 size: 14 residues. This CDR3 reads CASSPRQGYQPQHF. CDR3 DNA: TGCGCCAGCAGCCCTAGACAGGGGTATCAGCCCCAGCATTTT.

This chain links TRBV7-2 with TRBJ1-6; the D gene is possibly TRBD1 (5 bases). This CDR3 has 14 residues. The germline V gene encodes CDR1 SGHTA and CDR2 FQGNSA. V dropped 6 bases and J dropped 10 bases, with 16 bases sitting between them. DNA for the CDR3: TGTGCCAGCAGTACGGGCAGGGTAGAATCACCCCTCCACTTT. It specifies CASSTGRVESPLHF.

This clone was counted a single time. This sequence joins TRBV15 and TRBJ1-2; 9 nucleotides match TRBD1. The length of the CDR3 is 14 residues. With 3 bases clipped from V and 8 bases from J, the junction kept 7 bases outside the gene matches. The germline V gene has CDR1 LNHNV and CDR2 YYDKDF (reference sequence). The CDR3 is CATSSATGGAGYTF. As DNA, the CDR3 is TGTGCCACCAGCAGCGCCACAGGGGGCGCCGGCTACACCTTC.

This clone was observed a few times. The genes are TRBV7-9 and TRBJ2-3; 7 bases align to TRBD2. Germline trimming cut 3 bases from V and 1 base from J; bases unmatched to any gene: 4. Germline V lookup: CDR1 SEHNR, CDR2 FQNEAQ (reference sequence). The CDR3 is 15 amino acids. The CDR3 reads CASSFMAGGTDTQYF. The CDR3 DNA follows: TGTGCCAGCAGCTTTATGGCGGGGGGCACAGATACGCAGTATTTT.

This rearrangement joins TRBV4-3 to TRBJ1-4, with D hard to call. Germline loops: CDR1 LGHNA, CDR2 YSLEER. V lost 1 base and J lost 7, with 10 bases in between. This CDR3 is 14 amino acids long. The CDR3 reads CASSQGARGEKLFF. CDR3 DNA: TGCGCCAGCAGCCAAGGGGCGCGTGGTGAAAAACTGTTTTTT.

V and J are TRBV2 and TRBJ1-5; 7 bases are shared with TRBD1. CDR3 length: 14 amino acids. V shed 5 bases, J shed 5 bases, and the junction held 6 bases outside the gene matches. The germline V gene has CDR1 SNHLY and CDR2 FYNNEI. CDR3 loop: CASSYDRDYQPQHF. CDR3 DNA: TGTGCCAGCAGTTACGACAGGGACTATCAGCCCCAGCATTTT.

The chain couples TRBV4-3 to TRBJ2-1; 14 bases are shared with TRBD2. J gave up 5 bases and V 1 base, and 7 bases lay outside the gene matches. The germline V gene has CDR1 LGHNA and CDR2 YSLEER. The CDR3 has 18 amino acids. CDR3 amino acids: CASSQGLAGGPPNNEQFF. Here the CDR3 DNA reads TGCGCCAGCAGCCAAGGACTAGCGGGGGGGCCCCCGAACAATGAGCAGTTCTTC.

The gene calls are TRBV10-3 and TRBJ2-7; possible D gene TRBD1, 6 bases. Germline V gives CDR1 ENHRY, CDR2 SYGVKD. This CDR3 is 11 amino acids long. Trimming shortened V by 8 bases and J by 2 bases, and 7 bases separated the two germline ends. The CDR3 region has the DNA TGTGCCATCGGACAGACCTACGAGCAGTACTTC. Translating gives CAIGQTYEQYF.

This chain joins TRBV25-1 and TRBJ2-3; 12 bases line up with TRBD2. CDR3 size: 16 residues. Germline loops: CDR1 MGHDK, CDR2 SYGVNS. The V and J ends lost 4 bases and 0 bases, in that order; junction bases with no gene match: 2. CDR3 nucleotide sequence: TGTGCCAGCAGTGCGACTAGCGGGGGAAGCACAGATACGCAGTATTTT. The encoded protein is CASSATSGGSTDTQYF.

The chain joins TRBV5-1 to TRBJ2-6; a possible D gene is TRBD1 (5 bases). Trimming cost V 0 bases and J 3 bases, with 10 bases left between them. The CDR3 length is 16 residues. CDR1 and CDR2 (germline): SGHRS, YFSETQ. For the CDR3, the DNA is TGCGCCAGCAGCTTGGGTGGGGCTGGTGGGGCCAACGTCCTGACTTTC. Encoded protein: CASSLGGAGGANVLTF.

This CDR3 reads CASSLEGQGGYGYTF. The CDR3 bases are TGCGCCAGCAGCTTGGAGGGTCAGGGCGGCTATGGCTACACCTTC. The V gene is TRBV5-1, the J gene TRBJ1-2; perhaps TRBD1 as D (5 bases). Germline CDR1 SGHRS, CDR2 YFSETQ. The V end lost 0 bases, the J end lost 4 bases, and 13 bases lay between the germline ends. The CDR3 length is 15 residues.

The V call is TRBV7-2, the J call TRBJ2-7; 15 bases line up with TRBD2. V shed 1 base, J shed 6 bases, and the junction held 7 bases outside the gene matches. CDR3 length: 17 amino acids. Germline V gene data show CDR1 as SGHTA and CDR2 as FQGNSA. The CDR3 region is CASSLGTSGGAPSEQYF. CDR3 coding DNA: TGTGCCAGCAGCTTAGGGACTAGCGGGGGGGCCCCGTCCGAGCAGTACTTC.